The 22 T cell receptor beta chains below were found in one sample sequenced in a study of blood T cell repertoires in COVID-19. Sequencing was performed with immunoSEQ multiplex PCR; in TCRdb, only in-frame clones are kept and a portion is missing. The sample includes 96,000 or so clones, roughly 84% seen only once; the top ten take about 3%. Source material: peripheral blood. The receptors derive from a woman older than 75 with acute or convalescent COVID-19.

The J gene is TRBJ2-7, the V gene TRBV6-5; D is possibly TRBD2 (5 bases). Trimming removed 0 bases from V and 7 bases from J, with 10 bases in between. The CDR3 is 13 residues long. Germline V gene data show CDR1 as MNHEY and CDR2 as SVGAGI. The CDR3 coding sequence is TGTGCCAGCAGTTACTCAGAGGGATCAGAGCAGTACTTC. It translates to CASSYSEGSEQYF.

This chain joins TRBV19 and TRBJ1-2; a weak D match, TRBD1 (6 bases). With 6 bases removed from V and 1 base from J, the gap between germline ends came to 9 bases. CDR3 length: 13 amino acids. Germline-derived CDR1 and CDR2 are LNHDA and SQIVND (reference sequence). CDR3: CASRPDSNYGYTF. CDR3 nucleotide sequence: TGTGCCAGTAGACCGGACAGTAACTATGGCTACACCTTC. The variable domain in full, completed from reference TRBV19 and TRBJ1-2, reads DGGITQSPKYLFRKEGQNVTLSCEQNLNHDAMYWYRQDPGQGLRLIYYSQIVNDFQKGDIAEGYSVSREKKESFPLTVTSAQKNPTAFYLCASRPDSNYGYTFGSGTRLTVV.

This rearrangement joins TRBV9 to TRBJ1-4, with D possibly matching TRBD1 (6 bases). V was shortened by 3 bases and J by 1 base, with 10 bases between the two germline ends. Germline CDR1 reads SGDLS; CDR2 reads YYNGEE. The CDR3 is 15 amino acids. CDR3 coding DNA: TGTGCCAGCAGCGCCTCGACAGGAACTAATGAAAAACTGTTTTTT. Translating gives CASSASTGTNEKLFF.

J is TRBJ2-1 and V is TRBV7-9; D may be TRBD2 (6 bases). The CDR3 covers 14 residues. V was clipped by 1 base and J by 8 bases, with 12 bases between them. CDR1 and CDR2 from the germline V gene are SEHNR and FQNEAQ (reference sequence). CDR3 nucleotide sequence: TGTGCCAGCAGCTTAGAAGGAGGGTTCTATGAGCAGTTCTTC. Translation gives CASSLEGGFYEQFF.

The J gene is TRBJ2-7, the V gene TRBV7-9; D unclear. The CDR3 extends over 15 amino acids. Trimming took 3 bases from V and 11 from J, leaving 23 bases between them. Germline-derived CDR1 and CDR2 are SEHNR and FQNEAQ (reference sequence). The CDR3 sequence is CASSFSGSPKLSEYF. The CDR3 nucleotides read TGTGCCAGCAGCTTTTCGGGTAGTCCCAAACTCAGCGAGTACTTC.

The V gene is TRBV4-3, the J gene TRBJ2-3; 11 nucleotides line up with TRBD2. The germline V gene has CDR1 LGHNA and CDR2 YSLEER. The junction had 7 bases not matched to a gene; V was cut back by 0 bases and J by 2 bases. The CDR3 runs to 18 residues. CDR3 in DNA: TGCGCCAGCAGCCAAGAATTAGGGACTAGCGGATTCACAGATACGCAGTATTTT. This gives the protein CASSQELGTSGFTDTQYF.

This sequence joins TRBV19 and TRBJ2-2; 9 bases fit TRBD1. The CDR3 is 16 amino acids. V trimming: 4 bases; J trimming: 0 bases; junction bases outside the gene matches: 3. The germline V gene encodes CDR1 LNHDA and CDR2 SQIVND (reference sequence). CDR3 sequence (DNA): TGTGCCAGTAGTACCACAGGGGGCGCGAACACCGGGGAGCTGTTTTTT. Its translation is CASSTTGGANTGELFF.

V is TRBV7-9 and J is TRBJ2-3; 9 positions match TRBD2. V was pared by 7 bases and J by 0 bases, with 8 bases of the junction left unmatched. CDR3 length equals 16 residues. Germline V gives CDR1 SEHNR, CDR2 FQNEAQ (reference sequence). The CDR3 DNA is TGTGCCAGCACTAACCCGGGACTAGCTAGCACAGATACGCAGTATTTT. Amino acids: CASTNPGLASTDTQYF.

This chain links TRBV5-1 with TRBJ2-5; perhaps TRBD1 as D (5 bases). The CDR3 totals 14 residues. Trimming removed 8 bases from V and 3 bases from J, with 17 bases in between. Germline V lookup: CDR1 SGHRS, CDR2 YFSETQ. CDR3 in amino acids: CASFDSILKETQYF. The CDR3 nucleotides read TGCGCCAGTTTCGACAGCATTCTGAAAGAGACCCAGTACTTC.

This chain links TRBV20-1 with TRBJ2-5, with D possibly TRBD1 on 7 matching bases. The V gene's germline CDR1 is DFQATT and CDR2 SNEGSKA (reference sequence). The V end was cut by 3 bases, the J end by 2 bases, with 19 bases between. The CDR3 consists of 16 residues. The CDR3 is CSASEHPTGTQETQYF. In nucleotides, the CDR3 is TGCAGTGCTAGTGAACATCCGACAGGGACTCAAGAGACCCAGTACTTC.

The chain is built from TRBV5-5 and TRBJ2-2; tentatively, D is TRBD1 (5 bases). Germline values: CDR1 SGHKS, CDR2 YYEKEE (reference sequence). The CDR3 sequence is 13 residues long. The V and J ends lost 1 base and 6 bases respectively, with 7 bases between them. The CDR3 bases are TGTGCCAGCAGCTTGATCAGGGCCGGGGAGCTGTTTTTT. Protein sequence: CASSLIRAGELFF.

This chain links TRBV4-1 with TRBJ2-3; TRBD2 might be the D (6 bases). Germline V lookup: CDR1 MGHRA, CDR2 YSYEKL. CDR3 length equals 17 residues. Trimming cost V 1 base and J 7 bases, with 21 bases left between them. The DNA for the CDR3 is TGCGCCAGCAGCCAAGTCCGGCTACTAGCAGAGACACATACGCAGTATTTT. It encodes CASSQVRLLAETHTQYF.

The chain has TRBV19 and TRBJ2-7, with 9 bases fitting TRBD1. CDR3 size: 15 residues. Per germline, CDR1 LNHDA and CDR2 SQIVND (reference sequence). The V and J ends lost 5 bases and 0 bases, in that order; junction bases with no gene match: 5. The CDR3 loop is CASSDRDRASYEQYF. Written as DNA, the CDR3 is TGTGCCAGTAGTGACCGGGACAGGGCCTCCTACGAGCAGTACTTC.

V is TRBV9 and J is TRBJ2-3; tentatively, D is TRBD2 (6 bases). Germline CDR1 and CDR2: SGDLS and YYNGEE. The CDR3 runs to 17 residues. V lost 3 bases to trimming and J lost 3 bases, with 20 bases between them. CDR3 coding DNA: TGTGCCAGCAGCGCGGGGTTGGGGGAGGCCCCTACAGATACGCAGTATTTT. This codes for CASSAGLGEAPTDTQYF.

The chain carries TRBV6-5 and TRBJ2-7, with 7 nucleotides matching TRBD2. V lost 3 bases, J lost 2 bases, and 4 bases stayed unmatched. In germline, CDR1 is MNHEY, CDR2 SVGAGI. This CDR3 is built from 14 residues. CDR3 sequence reads: CASSYSRGAYEQYF. The CDR3 DNA reads TGTGCCAGCAGTTATAGCCGGGGGGCCTACGAGCAGTACTTC.

This clone was counted once. The genes are TRBV4-3 and TRBJ2-2, with unresolved D. The germline V and J ends were trimmed by 1 base and 6 bases, with 9 bases remaining between them. Germline values: CDR1 LGHNA, CDR2 YSLEER. This CDR3 contains 14 residues. CDR3 in DNA: TGCGCCAGCAGCCAAGTCCTAGTACCCGGGGAGCTGTTTTTT. It yields the protein CASSQVLVPGELFF.

The chain has TRBV6-2 or TRBV6-3 and TRBJ2-2; 14 bases fit TRBD2. Unmatched junction bases numbered 8, after V lost 6 bases and J lost 5 bases. The CDR3 spans 17 residues. The germline V gene has CDR1 MNHEY and CDR2 SVGEGT. The CDR3 loop reads CASSLGGLAGGTGELFF. CDR3 sequence (DNA): TGTGCCAGCAGCCTCGGCGGACTAGCGGGGGGAACCGGGGAGCTGTTTTTT.

This clone was found once. V usage is TRBV5-1 and J usage is TRBJ1-1, with 7 bases that match TRBD1. The V segment lost 4 bases and the J segment 4 bases; nucleotides outside the gene matches: 7. Germline CDR1 and CDR2: SGHRS and YFSETQ. The CDR3 consists of 14 residues. The CDR3 region is CASSLDRASTEAFF. In nucleotides, the CDR3 is TGCGCCAGCAGCCTCGACAGGGCGAGCACTGAAGCTTTCTTT. Full variable domain (remainder filled in from reference TRBV5-1 and TRBJ1-1): KAGVTQTPRYLIKTRGQQVTLSCSPISGHRSVSWYQQTPGQGLQFLFEYFSETQRNKGNFPGRFSGRQFSNSRSEMNVSTLELGDSALYLCASSLDRASTEAFFGQGTRLTVV.

This sequence joins TRBV28 and TRBJ1-2, with TRBD1 as a possible D gene (5 bases). V was clipped by 10 bases and J by 5 bases, with 11 bases between them. CDR1 is MDHEN and CDR2 is SYDVKM in the germline V gene. The CDR3 is made up of 11 amino acids. The CDR3 DNA follows: TGTGCCACTTGGTCAGGGTATGGCTACACCTTC. Translated, it gives CATWSGYGYTF.

This clone appeared a single time. The chain employs TRBV7-2 and TRBJ2-1, with TRBD2 matching 14 bases. V lost 0 bases and J lost 14; bases outside the gene matches: 9. The germline gives CDR1 SGHTA, CDR2 FQGNSA. The CDR3 contains 16 residues. The CDR3 DNA reads as TGTGCCAGCAGCTTAGCTTTTGGGACTAGCGGGGGCCCGGAGTTCTTC. Amino acid sequence: CASSLAFGTSGGPEFF. Based on the CDR3 plus reference TRBV7-2 and TRBJ2-1, the full variable domain is GAGVSQSPSNKVTEKGKDVELRCDPISGHTALYWYRQSLGQGLEFLIYFQGNSAPDKSGLPSDRFSAERTGGSVSTLTIQRTQQEDSAVYLCASSLAFGTSGGPEFFGPGTRLTVL.

Of note for this clone: The junction does not match germline at one end; this may be a read error. The gene calls are TRBV7-7 and TRBJ2-7; 9 nucleotides match TRBD1. Germline-derived CDR1 and CDR2 are SSHAT and FNYEAQ (reference sequence). The CDR3 covers 14 residues. CDR3 loop: CASSPLQGAYEQYF. Here the CDR3 DNA reads TGTGCTAGCAGCCCATTACAGGGGGCGTACGAGCAGTACTTC.

The chain joins TRBV20-1 to TRBJ2-1, with 8 bases fitting TRBD2. The CDR3 sequence is 15 residues long. Germline V gives CDR1 DFQATT, CDR2 SNEGSKA (reference sequence). The V segment lost 3 bases and the J segment 6 bases; nucleotides outside the gene matches: 10. The CDR3 region is CSASGIAGRVNEQFF. CDR3 bases: TGCAGTGCTAGTGGGATAGCGGGAAGGGTCAATGAGCAGTTCTTC.